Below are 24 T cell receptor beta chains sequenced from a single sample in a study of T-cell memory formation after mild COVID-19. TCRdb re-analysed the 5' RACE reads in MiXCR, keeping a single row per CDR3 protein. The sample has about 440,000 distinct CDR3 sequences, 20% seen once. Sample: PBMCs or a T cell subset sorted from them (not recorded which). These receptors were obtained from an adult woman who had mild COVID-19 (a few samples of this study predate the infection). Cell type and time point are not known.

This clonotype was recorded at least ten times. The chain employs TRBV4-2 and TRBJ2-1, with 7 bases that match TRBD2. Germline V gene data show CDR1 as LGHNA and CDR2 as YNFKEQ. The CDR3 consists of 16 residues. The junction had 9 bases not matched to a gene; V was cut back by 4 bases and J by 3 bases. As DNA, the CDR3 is TGTGCCAGCAGCCCTGAGCCCAGCGGGGTCTACAATGAGCAGTTCTTC. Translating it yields CASSPEPSGVYNEQFF.

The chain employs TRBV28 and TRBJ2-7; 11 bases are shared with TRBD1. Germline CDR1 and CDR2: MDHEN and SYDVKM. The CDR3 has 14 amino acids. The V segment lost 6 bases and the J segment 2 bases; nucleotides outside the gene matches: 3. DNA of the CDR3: TGTGCCAGCAGGGACAGGGGGCGCCCCTACGAGCAGTACTTC. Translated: CASRDRGRPYEQYF.

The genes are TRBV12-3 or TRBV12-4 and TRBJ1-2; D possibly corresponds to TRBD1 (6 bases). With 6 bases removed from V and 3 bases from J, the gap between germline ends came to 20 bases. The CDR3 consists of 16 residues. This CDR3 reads CASRPELGGRDYGYTF. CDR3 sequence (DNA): TGTGCCAGCAGGCCTGAGTTGGGGGGGCGAGACTATGGCTACACCTTC.

The CDR3 coding sequence is TGCAGTGCTAGAGATCCGGGTCCTAAAGAGACCCAGTACTTC. This gives the protein CSARDPGPKETQYF. This chain uses TRBV20-1 with TRBJ2-5; D remains unclear. Deletions cut 0 bases from V and 3 bases from J, with 11 bases between. This CDR3 region has 14 residues. CDR1 and CDR2 from the germline V gene are DFQATT and SNEGSKA (reference sequence).

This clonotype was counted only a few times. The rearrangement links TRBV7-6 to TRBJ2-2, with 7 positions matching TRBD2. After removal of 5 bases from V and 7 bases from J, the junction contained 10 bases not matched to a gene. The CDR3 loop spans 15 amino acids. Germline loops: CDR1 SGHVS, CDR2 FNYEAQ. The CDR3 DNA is TGTGCCAGCAGCCGGAGACTGAGCGGGGACGGGGAGCTGTTTTTT. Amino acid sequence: CASSRRLSGDGELFF.

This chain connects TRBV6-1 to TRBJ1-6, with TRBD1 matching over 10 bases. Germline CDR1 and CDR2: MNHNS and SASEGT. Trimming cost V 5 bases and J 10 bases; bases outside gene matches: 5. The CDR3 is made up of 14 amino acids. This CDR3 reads CASSPDRGVSPLHF. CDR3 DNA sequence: TGTGCCAGCAGTCCGGACAGGGGGGTGTCACCCCTCCACTTT.

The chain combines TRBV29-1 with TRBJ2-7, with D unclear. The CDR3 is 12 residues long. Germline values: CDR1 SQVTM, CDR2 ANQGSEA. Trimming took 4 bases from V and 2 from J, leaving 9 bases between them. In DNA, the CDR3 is TGCAGCGTTGCCCCCGGGCCCTACGAGCAGTACTTC. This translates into CSVAPGPYEQYF.

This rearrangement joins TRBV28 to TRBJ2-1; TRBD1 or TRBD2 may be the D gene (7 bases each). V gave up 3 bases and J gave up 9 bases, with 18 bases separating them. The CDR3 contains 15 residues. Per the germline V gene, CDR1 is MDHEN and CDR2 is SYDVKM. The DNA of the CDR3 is TGTGCCAGCAGTTTCGGAGACAGGGACTACGGTGAGCAGTTCTTC. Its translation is CASSFGDRDYGEQFF. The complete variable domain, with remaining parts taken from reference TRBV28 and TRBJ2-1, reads DVKVTQSSRYLVKRTGEKVFLECVQDMDHENMFWYRQDPGLGLRLIYFSYDVKMKEKGDIPEGYSVSREKKERFSLILESASTNQTSMYLCASSFGDRDYGEQFFGPGTRLTVL.

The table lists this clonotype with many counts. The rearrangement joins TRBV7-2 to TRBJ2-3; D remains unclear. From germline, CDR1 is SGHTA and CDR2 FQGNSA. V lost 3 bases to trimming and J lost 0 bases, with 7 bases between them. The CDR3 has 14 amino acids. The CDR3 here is CASSFSESTDTQYF. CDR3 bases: TGTGCCAGCAGCTTCTCAGAAAGCACAGATACGCAGTATTTT.

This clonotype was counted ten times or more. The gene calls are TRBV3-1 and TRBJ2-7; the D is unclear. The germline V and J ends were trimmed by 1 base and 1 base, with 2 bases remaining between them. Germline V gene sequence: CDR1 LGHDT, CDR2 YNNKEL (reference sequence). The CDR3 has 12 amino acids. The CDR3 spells CASSQVSYEQYF. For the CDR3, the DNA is TGTGCCAGCAGCCAAGTATCCTACGAGCAGTACTTC.

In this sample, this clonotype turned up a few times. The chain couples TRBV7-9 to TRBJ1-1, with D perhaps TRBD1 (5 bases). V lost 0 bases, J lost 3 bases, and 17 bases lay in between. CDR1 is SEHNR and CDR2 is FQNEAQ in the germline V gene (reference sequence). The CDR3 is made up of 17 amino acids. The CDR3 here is CASSLALSRDSYTEAFF. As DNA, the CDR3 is TGTGCCAGCAGCTTAGCGCTATCGCGGGACTCATACACTGAAGCTTTCTTT.

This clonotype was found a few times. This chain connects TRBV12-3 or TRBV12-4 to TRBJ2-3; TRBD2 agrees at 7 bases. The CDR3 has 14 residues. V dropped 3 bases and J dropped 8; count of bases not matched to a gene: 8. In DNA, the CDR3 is TGTGCCAGCAGTTTCAGCGGGGAAGGTCGTACGCAGTATTTT. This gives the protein CASSFSGEGRTQYF.

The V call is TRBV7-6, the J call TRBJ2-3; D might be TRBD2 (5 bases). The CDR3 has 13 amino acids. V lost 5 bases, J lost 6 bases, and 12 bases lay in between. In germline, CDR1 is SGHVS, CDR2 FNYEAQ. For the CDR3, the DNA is TGTGCCAGCAGCCCGGGGTTTAGGGATACGCAGTATTTT. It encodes CASSPGFRDTQYF. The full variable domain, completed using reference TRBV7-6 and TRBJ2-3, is GAGVSQSPRYKVTKRGQDVALRCDPISGHVSLYWYRQALGQGPEFLTYFNYEAQQDKSGLPNDRFSAERPEGSISTLTIQRTEQRDSAMYRCASSPGFRDTQYFGPGTRLTVL.

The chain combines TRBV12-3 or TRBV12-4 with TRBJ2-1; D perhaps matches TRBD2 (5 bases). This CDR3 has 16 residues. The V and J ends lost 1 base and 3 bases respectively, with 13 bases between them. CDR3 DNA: TGTGCCAGCAGTTTAGGGGTAGCGAGCCTCTACAATGAGCAGTTCTTC. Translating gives CASSLGVASLYNEQFF.

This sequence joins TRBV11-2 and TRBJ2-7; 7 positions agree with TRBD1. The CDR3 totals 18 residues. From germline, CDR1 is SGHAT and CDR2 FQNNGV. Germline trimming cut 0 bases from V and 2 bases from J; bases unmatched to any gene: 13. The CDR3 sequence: CASSLDWGWDSTPYEQYF. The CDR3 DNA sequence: TGTGCCAGCAGCTTAGATTGGGGGTGGGACAGTACCCCCTACGAGCAGTACTTC.

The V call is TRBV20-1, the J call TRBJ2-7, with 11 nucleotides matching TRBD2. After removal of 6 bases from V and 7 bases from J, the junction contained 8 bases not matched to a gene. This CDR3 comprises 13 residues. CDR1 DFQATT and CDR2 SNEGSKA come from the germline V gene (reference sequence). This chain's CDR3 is CSAKLAGVSEQYF. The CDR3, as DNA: TGCAGTGCAAAACTAGCGGGAGTCAGTGAGCAGTACTTC.

Here the CDR3 DNA reads TGTGCCAGCAGCCTTGAGGGGGGGTCGGCTGAAGCTTTCTTT. It is translated as CASSLEGGSAEAFF. The V and J genes are TRBV3-1 and TRBJ1-1, with TRBD1 as a possible D gene (6 bases). Looked up from germline, CDR1 is LGHDT and CDR2 is YNNKEL (reference sequence). Trimming shortened V by 4 bases and J by 6 bases, and 15 bases separated the two germline ends. The CDR3 is 14 amino acids.

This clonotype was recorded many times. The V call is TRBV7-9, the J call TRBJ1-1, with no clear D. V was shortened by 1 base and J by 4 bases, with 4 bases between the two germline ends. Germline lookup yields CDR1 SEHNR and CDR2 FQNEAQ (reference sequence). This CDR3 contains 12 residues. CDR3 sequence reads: CASSLGVTEAFF. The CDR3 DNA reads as TGTGCCAGCAGCTTAGGGGTCACTGAAGCTTTCTTT.

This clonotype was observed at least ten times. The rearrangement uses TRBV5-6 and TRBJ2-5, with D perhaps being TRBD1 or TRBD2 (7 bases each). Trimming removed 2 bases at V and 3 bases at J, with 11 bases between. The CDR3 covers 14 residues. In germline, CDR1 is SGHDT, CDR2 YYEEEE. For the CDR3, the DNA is TGTGCCAGCAGCTTCAGGGGGGGAGAAGAGACCCAGTACTTC. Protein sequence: CASSFRGGEETQYF.

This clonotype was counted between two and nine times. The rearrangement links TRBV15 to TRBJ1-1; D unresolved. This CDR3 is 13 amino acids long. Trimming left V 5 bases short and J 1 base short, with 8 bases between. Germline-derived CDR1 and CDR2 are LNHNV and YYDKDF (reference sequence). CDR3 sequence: CATSSVENTEAFF. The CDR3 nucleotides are TGTGCCACCAGCTCGGTCGAGAACACTGAAGCTTTCTTT.

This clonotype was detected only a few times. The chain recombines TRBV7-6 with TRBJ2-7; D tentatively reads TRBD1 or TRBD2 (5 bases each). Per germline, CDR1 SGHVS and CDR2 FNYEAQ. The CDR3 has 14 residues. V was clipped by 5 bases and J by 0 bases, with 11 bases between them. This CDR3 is CASSDTGPSYEQYF. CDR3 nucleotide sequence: TGTGCCAGCAGCGATACGGGACCCTCCTACGAGCAGTACTTC. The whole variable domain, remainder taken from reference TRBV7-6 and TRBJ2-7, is GAGVSQSPRYKVTKRGQDVALRCDPISGHVSLYWYRQALGQGPEFLTYFNYEAQQDKSGLPNDRFSAERPEGSISTLTIQRTEQRDSAMYRCASSDTGPSYEQYFGPGTRLTVT.

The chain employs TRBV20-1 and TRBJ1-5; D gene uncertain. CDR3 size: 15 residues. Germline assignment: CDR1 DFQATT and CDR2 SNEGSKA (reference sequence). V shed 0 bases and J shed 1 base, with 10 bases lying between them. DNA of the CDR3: TGCAGTGCTAGAGAAGAAACGTGGAGCAATCAGCCCCAGCATTTT. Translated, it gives CSAREETWSNQPQHF.

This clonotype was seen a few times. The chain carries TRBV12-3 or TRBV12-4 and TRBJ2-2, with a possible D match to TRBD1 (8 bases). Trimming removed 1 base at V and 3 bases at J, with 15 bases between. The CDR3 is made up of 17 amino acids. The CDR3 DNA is TGTGCCAGCAGTTTAGGACGGACAGGGAGGGACACCGGGGAGCTGTTTTTT. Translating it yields CASSLGRTGRDTGELFF.

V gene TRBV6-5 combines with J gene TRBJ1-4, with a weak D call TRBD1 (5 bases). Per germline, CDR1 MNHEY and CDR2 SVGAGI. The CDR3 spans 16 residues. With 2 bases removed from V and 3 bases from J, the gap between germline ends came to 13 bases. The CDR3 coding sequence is TGTGCCAGCAGTTACACCGGGGGGGTCTCTAATGAAAAACTGTTTTTT. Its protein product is CASSYTGGVSNEKLFF.